This is a list of T cell receptor beta chains from one sample in a study of vaccination and CD4 T cells after COVID-19. TCRdb reanalysed the PCR reads using MiXCR and keeps one entry per CDR3 protein. The table records several thousand distinct CDR3 sequences, 39% of them present only once. These TCRs are of unknown antigen specificity. The sample was CD4+ T cells from blood, cultured in vitro. The receptor source for this set is a human donor in good health. The CDR3 runs from the conserved cysteine through the conserved F or W. The D gene is left open where the match is weak. Clone sizes are given selectively: once, few, many, or a class where the clone is expanded.

>once|TRBV7-9|-|TRBJ1-3
CASSLGPASGNTIYF
TGTGCCAGCAGCTTAGGTCCGGCCTCTGGAAACACCATATATTTT
>-|TRBV30|-|TRBJ1-1
CAWSVTGLGTEAFF
TGTGCCTGGAGTGTGACGGGCCTAGGCACTGAAGCTTTCTTT
>-|TRBV5-4|-|TRBJ2-5
CASSLALEETQYF
TGTGCCAGCAGCTTGGCCCTGGAAGAGACCCAGTACTTC
>-|TRBV29-1|-|TRBJ2-7
CSVGQNSYEQYF
TGCAGCGTTGGACAGAACTCCTACGAGCAGTACTTC
>-|TRBV19|TRBD1|TRBJ2-7
CASSITPQGAEQYF
TGTGCCAGTAGTATCACTCCACAGGGGGCCGAGCAGTACTTC
>few|TRBV6-1|-|TRBJ1-1
CASEDNTEAFF
TGTGCCAGCGAGGACAACACTGAAGCTTTCTTT
>-|TRBV6-2/TRBV6-3|-|TRBJ2-3
CASSSLNPSTDTQYF
TGTGCCAGCAGTTCCCTTAACCCCTCCACAGATACGCAGTATTTT
>few|TRBV20-1|-|TRBJ1-5
CSAREASQPQHF
TGCAGTGCTAGAGAGGCCAGCCAGCCCCAGCATTTT
>few|TRBV15|TRBD1|TRBJ2-7
CATSRAEGQRGHEQYF
TGTGCCACCAGCAGAGCCGAGGGACAGAGAGGCCACGAGCAGTACTTC
>-|TRBV30|TRBD2|TRBJ2-1
CAWRVPSGGAGEQFF
TGTGCCTGGAGAGTACCTAGCGGGGGGGCGGGTGAGCAGTTCTTC
>-|TRBV6-5|-|TRBJ2-3
CASSYGTGRGTDTQYF
TGTGCCAGCAGTTACGGAACCGGACGGGGCACAGATACGCAGTATTTT
>-|TRBV15|TRBD1|TRBJ1-2
CATSRGWAGGITNYGYTF
TGTGCCACCAGCAGAGGCTGGGCAGGGGGCATCACTAACTATGGCTACACCTTC
>-|TRBV7-6|-|TRBJ2-1
CASSLDFRSYNEQFF
TGTGCCAGCAGCCTGGACTTTCGCTCCTACAATGAGCAGTTCTTC
>-|TRBV11-2|TRBD2|TRBJ2-7
CASSLARGVLGSYEQYF
TGTGCCAGCAGCTTAGCCCGGGGGGTCCTGGGCTCCTACGAGCAGTACTTC
>-|TRBV28|-|TRBJ1-5
CASRLQGINQPQHF
TGTGCCAGCAGACTGCAGGGGATCAATCAGCCCCAGCATTTT
>-|TRBV7-4|TRBD2|TRBJ2-5
CASSVGLAGDSETQYF
TGTGCCAGCAGCGTGGGCCTAGCGGGAGACTCAGAGACCCAGTACTTC
>few|TRBV4-3|-|TRBJ1-1
CASSQDRVSTEAFF
TGCGCCAGCAGCCAAGATAGGGTCTCCACTGAAGCTTTCTTT
>once|TRBV5-4|-|TRBJ2-7
CASSLAGAGSYEQYF
TGTGCCAGCAGCTTGGCCGGGGCAGGCTCCTACGAGCAGTACTTC
>-|TRBV11-2|-|TRBJ1-1
CASSLDPCQGRAFF
TGTGCCAGCAGCTTAGATCCCTGCCAGGGGCGAGCTTTCTTT
>-|TRBV5-4|-|TRBJ1-1
CASSSPGRKDGEAFF
TGTGCCAGCAGCTCTCCGGGACGGAAGGACGGTGAAGCTTTCTTT
>-|TRBV19|TRBD1|TRBJ2-7
CASSARQGTSGPGSYEQYF
TGTGCCAGTAGTGCCAGACAGGGAACCAGTGGGCCCGGCTCCTACGAGCAGTACTTC
>few|TRBV7-2|-|TRBJ1-1
CASTRWVNTEAFF
TGTGCCAGCACCCGCTGGGTGAACACTGAAGCTTTCTTT
>-|TRBV5-1|-|TRBJ2-2
CASSLVGRTGTGELFF
TGCGCCAGCAGCTTGGTGGGGAGGACGGGGACCGGGGAGCTGTTTTTT
>-|TRBV6-5|TRBD2|TRBJ2-5
CASSYPLAGGEETQYF
TGTGCCAGCAGCTACCCTTTAGCGGGAGGGGAAGAGACCCAGTACTTC
>-|TRBV5-1|-|TRBJ2-3
CASSGAVGTDTQYF
TGCGCCAGCAGCGGCGCAGTGGGCACAGATACGCAGTATTTT
>-|TRBV11-3|-|TRBJ2-2
CASSSYRVTDGELFF
TGTGCCAGCAGCTCATACAGGGTAACGGACGGGGAGCTGTTTTTT
>-|TRBV20-1|-|TRBJ1-6
CSARVLLSWGAEGNLPLHF
TGCAGTGCTAGAGTCCTTTTGTCGTGGGGGGCAGAGGGTAATTTACCCCTCCACTTT
>-|TRBV7-2|-|TRBJ2-3
CASSNPDTQYF
TGTGCCAGCAGCAACCCAGATACGCAGTATTTT
>medium-sized|TRBV20-1|TRBD1|TRBJ1-2
CSAYRGQGYGYTF
TGCAGTGCTTACAGGGGGCAAGGGTATGGCTACACCTTC
>once|TRBV6-4|TRBD2|TRBJ2-3
CASSVTSGDTQYF
TGTGCCAGCAGTGTCACTAGCGGGGATACGCAGTATTTT
>once|TRBV11-3|TRBD2|TRBJ2-4
CASSLGGLGPGGIENIQYF
TGTGCCAGCAGCTTAGGAGGTCTGGGGCCGGGAGGTATCGAAAACATTCAGTACTTC
>-|TRBV19|TRBD1|TRBJ2-7
CASSTNRGRGYEQYF
TGTGCCAGTAGTACAAACAGGGGGCGAGGATACGAGCAGTACTTC
>-|TRBV29-1|-|TRBJ1-2
CSVERATRGYGYTF
TGCAGCGTTGAAAGGGCAACAAGGGGCTATGGCTACACCTTC
>few|TRBV19|-|TRBJ1-6
CASTFGGMGYNSPLHF
TGTGCCAGTACTTTCGGTGGAATGGGCTATAATTCACCCCTCCACTTT
>-|TRBV12-3/TRBV12-4|-|TRBJ1-5
CATSTGQRQPQHF
TGTGCCACTTCCACAGGGCAGCGGCAGCCCCAGCATTTT
>-|TRBV19|-|TRBJ2-7
CASTPGGLPSYEQYF
TGTGCCAGTACCCCCGGAGGACTCCCCTCCTACGAGCAGTACTTC
>-|TRBV6-2/TRBV6-3|-|TRBJ2-4
CASSSYSMTIQYF
TGTGCCAGCAGTTCCTACAGCATGACTATTCAGTACTTC
>-|TRBV28|-|TRBJ2-4
CASSLKGSGIKNIQYF
TGTGCCAGCAGTTTAAAAGGGTCGGGAATCAAAAACATTCAGTACTTC
>-|TRBV20-1|-|TRBJ2-7
CSASMGGLYEQYF
TGCAGTGCTAGTATGGGGGGCTTGTACGAGCAGTACTTC
>-|TRBV6-1|-|TRBJ1-3
CASMGGSAARGGNTIYF
TGTGCCAGCATGGGGGGGTCCGCGGCCCGGGGAGGAAACACCATATATTTT
>-|TRBV6-1|TRBD1|TRBJ1-3
CASTRGQFPSGNTIYF
TGTGCCAGCACCCGGGGACAGTTCCCCTCTGGAAACACCATATATTTT
>few|TRBV5-4|TRBD1|TRBJ1-2
CASTPTGTGGESYGYTF
TGTGCCAGCACCCCGACCGGGACAGGGGGCGAGAGCTATGGCTACACCTTC
>few|TRBV6-2/TRBV6-3|-|TRBJ2-5
CASRLLGAQYQETQYF
TGTGCCAGCAGGCTCCTGGGGGCCCAGTACCAAGAGACCCAGTACTTC
>once|TRBV19|-|TRBJ1-1
CASSKIGGGHPEAFF
TGTGCCAGTAGTAAAATTGGGGGGGGGCACCCTGAAGCTTTCTTT
>-|TRBV6-5|-|TRBJ1-2
CASSYTGTNYGYTF
TGTGCCAGCAGTTACACCGGGACCAACTATGGCTACACCTTC
>-|TRBV28|-|TRBJ2-7
CAISGTAYEQYF
TGTGCCATCAGCGGGACAGCCTACGAGCAGTACTTC
>large|TRBV7-9|-|TRBJ2-5
CASSSTAGSKGETQYF
TGTGCCAGCAGCTCGACCGCGGGCTCTAAGGGAGAGACCCAGTACTTC
>-|TRBV7-9|TRBD1|TRBJ1-1
CASSPIGQEQTEAFF
TGTGCCAGCAGCCCTATCGGACAGGAGCAGACTGAAGCTTTCTTT
>few|TRBV14|-|TRBJ2-2
CASRRGTNTGELFF
TGTGCCAGCAGGAGGGGGACTAACACCGGGGAGCTGTTTTTT
>-|TRBV5-6|-|TRBJ1-1
CASSSKDREEAFF
TGTGCCAGCAGCAGCAAGGACAGAGAAGAAGCTTTCTTT
>few|TRBV6-5|TRBD1|TRBJ2-7
CASSYSGQGDYEQYF
TGTGCCAGCAGTTACTCGGGACAGGGGGACTACGAGCAGTACTTC
>-|TRBV2|-|TRBJ2-7
CASGVVRADEQYF
TGTGCCAGTGGGGTCGTAAGGGCAGACGAGCAGTACTTC
>-|TRBV6-2/TRBV6-3|-|TRBJ2-7
CASSWGKEYEQYF
TGTGCCAGCAGTTGGGGGAAAGAATACGAGCAGTACTTC
>-|TRBV21-1|-|TRBJ2-7
CASSNLGSSYEQYF
TGTGCCAGCAGCAACCTCGGGAGTAGCTACGAGCAGTACTTC
>few|TRBV20-1|-|TRBJ1-2
CSATPVVSGARYGYTF
TGCAGTGCCACCCCCGTAGTATCCGGGGCGCGGTATGGCTACACCTTC
>-|TRBV6-5|-|TRBJ1-5
CASSYSTLGTGQPQHF
TGTGCCAGCAGTTACTCGACCCTGGGTACAGGTCAGCCCCAGCATTTT
>few|TRBV19|-|TRBJ1-6
CASSTQGGSNSPLHF
TGTGCCAGTAGCACCCAAGGAGGTAGCAATTCACCCCTCCACTTT
>once|TRBV28|TRBD1|TRBJ1-5
CASRFRTGGYQPQHF
TGTGCCAGCAGATTTCGGACAGGGGGCTATCAGCCCCAGCATTTT
>-|TRBV18|-|TRBJ2-3
CASSPQGLGDTQYF
TGTGCCAGCTCACCCCAGGGGCTTGGAGATACGCAGTATTTT